One and the same sample provided the 30 T cell receptor beta chains below, sequenced in a study of blood T cells in healthy people across ages. Together with a sample-barcoded 5' primer, a J-beta primer mix was included in a second PCR lasting about 7 to 12 cycles. One entry per CDR3 protein, called by TCRdb with MiXCR from the 5' RACE reads. The top ten clones hold under 3% of a sample with around 800,000 distinct CDR3 sequences, approximately 24% of them seen once. This sample also belongs to another study, concerning T cells of mothers and their children.

Sequencing was carried out using blood. Source of these receptors: a boy between 10 and 17 years old in good health.

The chain carries TRBV29-1 and TRBJ2-5, with D possibly being TRBD2 (6 bases). The assigned J gene may be wrong: the sequence end matches TRBJ2-1 better. This CDR3 is built from 13 residues. CDR1 is SQVTM, CDR2 ANQGSEA, per germline. The CDR3, as DNA: TGCAGCGGGGGGGTCGACTTTCCCAATGAGCAGTTCTTC. This gives the protein CSGGVDFPNEQFF.

This clonotype was counted a few times. V usage is TRBV7-9 and J usage is TRBJ2-5, with a possible D match to TRBD2 (5 bases). The V and J ends lost 5 bases and 4 bases respectively, with 14 bases between them. The CDR3 contains 14 residues. CDR1 is SEHNR and CDR2 is FQNEAQ in the germline V gene (reference sequence). The CDR3 bases are TGTGCCAGCAGCCCGGGATGGGGAAGAGAGACCCAGTACTTC. Its protein product is CASSPGWGRETQYF.

The table lists this clonotype with a few counts. One junction end does not reproduce the germline sequence, and a read error may be involved. This chain connects TRBV7-7 to TRBJ2-5; maybe TRBD1 (6 bases). The CDR3 spans 16 residues. Looked up from germline, CDR1 is SSHAT and CDR2 is FNYEAQ (reference sequence). In DNA form, the CDR3 reads TGTGCTAGCAGCTTAGCCCGAATCAGGGGTCTGGAGACCCAGTACTTC. It specifies CASSLARIRGLETQYF.

The gene calls are TRBV15 and TRBJ2-1; TRBD1 or TRBD2 may be the D gene (6 bases each). Germline CDR1 and CDR2: LNHNV and YYDKDF (reference sequence). V dropped 6 bases and J dropped 5 bases, with 20 bases sitting between them. This CDR3 contains 16 residues. Here the CDR3 reads CATRGEGGEGHNEQFF. The CDR3 DNA is TGTGCCACCAGGGGAGAGGGGGGAGAAGGACACAATGAGCAGTTCTTC. Using reference TRBV15 and TRBJ2-1 for the parts outside the CDR3, the full variable domain is DAMVIQNPRYQVTQFGKPVTLSCSQTLNHNVMYWYQQKSSQAPKLLFHYYDKDFNNEADTPDNFQSRRPNTSFCFLDIRSPGLGDTAMYLCATRGEGGEGHNEQFFGPGTRLTVL.

This clonotype was recorded at least ten times. V gene TRBV5-1 combines with J gene TRBJ2-5; a weak D match, TRBD1 (6 bases). Germline V lookup: CDR1 SGHRS, CDR2 YFSETQ. CDR3 size: 14 residues. With 0 bases removed from V and 3 bases from J, the gap between germline ends came to 9 bases. DNA of the CDR3: TGCGCCAGCAGCTTGGGAGGACAGAAAGAGACCCAGTACTTC. Its translation is CASSLGGQKETQYF. The whole variable domain, remainder taken from reference TRBV5-1 and TRBJ2-5, is KAGVTQTPRYLIKTRGQQVTLSCSPISGHRSVSWYQQTPGQGLQFLFEYFSETQRNKGNFPGRFSGRQFSNSRSEMNVSTLELGDSALYLCASSLGGQKETQYFGPGTRLLVL.

The V gene is TRBV7-9, the J gene TRBJ2-3, with 15 positions matching TRBD2. CDR3 length: 17 residues. The trim removed 2 bases at V and 3 bases at J, leaving 3 bases unmatched. CDR1 is SEHNR and CDR2 is FQNEAQ in the germline V gene (reference sequence). This chain's CDR3 is CASSLSGTSGGTDTQYF. The CDR3 DNA sequence: TGTGCCAGCAGCTTATCCGGGACTAGCGGGGGGACAGATACGCAGTATTTT.

This clonotype was detected a few times. The V gene is TRBV13, the J gene TRBJ1-4, with 9 nucleotides matching TRBD1. Germline CDR1 reads PRHDT; CDR2 reads FYEKMQ (reference sequence). This CDR3 has 16 amino acids. Germline trimming cut 1 base from V and 5 bases from J; bases unmatched to any gene: 5. The CDR3 nucleotides are TGTGCCAGCAGCTTAGACAGGGGGCAATCCAATGAAAAACTGTTTTTT. Translated, it gives CASSLDRGQSNEKLFF.

The rearrangement links TRBV3-1 to TRBJ2-7; TRBD1 or TRBD2 may be the D gene (7 bases each). The V gene lost 4 bases and the J gene lost 2 bases, with 18 bases spanning the gap. CDR1 LGHDT and CDR2 YNNKEL come from the germline V gene (reference sequence). This CDR3 comprises 16 residues. The CDR3 loop reads CASSPDREGGTYEQYF. The CDR3 region has the DNA TGTGCCAGCAGCCCTGACAGGGAGGGGGGGACCTACGAGCAGTACTTC.

This clonotype was counted only a few times. The chain joins TRBV10-2 to TRBJ1-2; D remains ambiguous. The germline gives CDR1 WSHSY, CDR2 SAAADI. The CDR3 has 19 residues. V lost 2 bases and J lost 0, with 22 bases in between. CDR3 sequence reads: CASSEILGALSLPNYGYTF. The CDR3 bases are TGCGCCAGCAGTGAGATTTTAGGTGCTTTATCCCTGCCTAACTATGGCTACACCTTC.

The chain couples TRBV6-6 to TRBJ2-1, with D perhaps assigned TRBD1 or TRBD2 (5 bases each). Germline-derived CDR1 and CDR2 are MNHNY and SVGAGI (reference sequence). V lost 6 bases, J lost 8 bases, and 17 bases lay in between. The CDR3 covers 14 residues. In nucleotides, the CDR3 is TGTGCCAGCAGCCACGGGACCAACCTCTATGAGCAGTTCTTC. As protein: CASSHGTNLYEQFF.

V and J are TRBV19 and TRBJ2-2; TRBD1 matches at 7 bases. The length of the CDR3 is 12 residues. CDR1 and CDR2 from the germline V gene are LNHDA and SQIVND (reference sequence). V was clipped by 10 bases and J by 6 bases; unmatched bases: 5. The CDR3 region is CATDRDAGELFF. The CDR3 DNA is TGTGCCACCGACAGGGACGCCGGGGAGCTGTTTTTT. The whole variable domain, filled in from reference TRBV19 and TRBJ2-2, reads DGGITQSPKYLFRKEGQNVTLSCEQNLNHDAMYWYRQDPGQGLRLIYYSQIVNDFQKGDIAEGYSVSREKKESFPLTVTSAQKNPTAFYLCATDRDAGELFFGEGSRLTVL.

The chain has TRBV5-1 and TRBJ2-7; weak D call: TRBD2 (6 bases). V was trimmed by 6 bases and J by 2 bases, leaving 12 bases between them. The CDR3 has 13 amino acids. Germline CDR1 SGHRS, CDR2 YFSETQ. CDR3 nucleotide sequence: TGCGCCAGCACTATGGGAGGAACCTACGAGCAGTACTTC. It codes for CASTMGGTYEQYF.

This clonotype has a handful of counts. One end of the junction does not line up with germline, which may come from a read error. This rearrangement joins TRBV27 to TRBJ2-5, with 12 nucleotides matching TRBD2. CDR3 size: 16 residues. Germline assignment: CDR1 MNHEY and CDR2 SMNVEV (reference sequence). The CDR3 nucleotides are TGTGCCAGCAGTTTAATAACTAGCGGGGGGCCTGCTAAACTGTTCTTC. Translating gives CASSLITSGGPAKLFF.

This clonotype came up a few times. The chain uses TRBV29-1 and TRBJ2-7; the D is unclear. The CDR3 length is 9 residues. The V and J ends lost 3 bases and 6 bases respectively, with 3 bases between them. The germline V gene has CDR1 SQVTM and CDR2 ANQGSEA. The CDR3 loop reads CSVDAEQYF. CDR3 DNA sequence: TGCAGCGTTGACGCCGAGCAGTACTTC.

This clonotype appeared a few times. The chain links TRBV9 to TRBJ2-5, with TRBD2 identical over 13 bases. The CDR3 covers 19 residues. Trimming removed 3 bases from V and 1 base from J; junction bases left unmatched: 12. Germline CDR1 and CDR2: SGDLS and YYNGEE. The CDR3 coding sequence is TGTGCCAGCAGCGAGGAGGATAAACTAGCGGGGGGGCGCCAAGAGACCCAGTACTTC. Translating gives CASSEEDKLAGGRQETQYF.

This clonotype was counted only a few times. In DNA form, the CDR3 reads TGTGCCAGCAGCCCTGGAAGGACAGGGCCTAGGACCTACGAGCAGTACTTC. Residues: CASSPGRTGPRTYEQYF. The chain employs TRBV7-9 and TRBJ2-7; 8 positions match TRBD1. Germline CDR1 reads SEHNR; CDR2 reads FQNEAQ (reference sequence). The CDR3 covers 17 residues. Germline trimming cut 5 bases from V and 2 bases from J; bases unmatched to any gene: 14. The variable domain in full, completed from reference TRBV7-9 and TRBJ2-7, reads DTGVSQNPRHKITKRGQNVTFRCDPISEHNRLYWYRQTLGQGPEFLTYFQNEAQLEKSRLLSDRFSAERPKGSFSTLEIQRTEQGDSAMYLCASSPGRTGPRTYEQYFGPGTRLTVT.

This clonotype has a handful of counts. The chain carries TRBV12-3 or TRBV12-4 and TRBJ2-5; 7 positions match TRBD1. V lost 4 bases, J lost 5 bases, and 7 bases stayed unmatched. The length of the CDR3 is 14 residues. As DNA, the CDR3 is TGTGCCAGCAGTTCGACAGGGATGGGGGAGACCCAGTACTTC. It translates to CASSSTGMGETQYF.

The chain has TRBV20-1 and TRBJ2-3, with 14 bases aligning to TRBD2. CDR1 and CDR2 (germline): DFQATT, SNEGSKA (reference sequence). CDR3 length: 15 residues. With 6 bases clipped from V and 4 bases from J, the junction kept 6 bases outside the gene matches. The CDR3 loop is CSAPGLAGAADTQYF. In DNA form, the CDR3 reads TGCAGTGCCCCGGGACTAGCGGGGGCGGCAGATACGCAGTATTTT.

The chain has TRBV4-1 and TRBJ1-1, with 7 bases lining up with TRBD1. Germline V gene lookup returns CDR1 MGHRA and CDR2 YSYEKL. V gave up 3 bases and J gave up 7 bases; unmatched junction bases: 5. CDR3 size: 13 residues. This CDR3 is CASSQGQTFEAFF. The CDR3 DNA sequence: TGCGCCAGCAGCCAGGGACAGACTTTTGAAGCTTTCTTT.

The table lists this clonotype with a few counts. This sequence joins TRBV5-5 and TRBJ2-5, with TRBD1 matching 10 bases. Germline-derived CDR1 and CDR2 are SGHKS and YYEKEE (reference sequence). The CDR3 runs to 14 residues. With 7 bases clipped from V and 4 bases from J, the junction kept 7 bases outside the gene matches. The DNA for the CDR3 is TGTGCCAGCGGGACAGGGGATATTCGAGAGACCCAGTACTTC. Amino acids: CASGTGDIRETQYF.

A few counts support this clonotype. CDR3 sequence: CASSPSGTGGNNEQFF. CDR3 nucleotides: TGTGCCAGCAGCCCTTCCGGGACAGGGGGCAACAATGAGCAGTTCTTC. V usage is TRBV9 and J usage is TRBJ2-1; 12 bases are shared with TRBD1. This CDR3 has 16 residues. Germline V gene sequence: CDR1 SGDLS, CDR2 YYNGEE. The trim removed 4 bases at V and 5 bases at J, leaving 7 bases unmatched.

This clonotype has a handful of counts. The chain combines TRBV3-1 with TRBJ1-1; D ambiguous. Germline CDR1 is LGHDT and CDR2 is YNNKEL (reference sequence). Trimming removed 4 bases at V and 2 bases at J, with 11 bases between. The CDR3 has 14 residues. Here the CDR3 reads CASSPLGVNTEAFF. The CDR3 DNA sequence: TGTGCCAGCAGCCCCCTAGGAGTAAACACTGAAGCTTTCTTT.

The gene calls are TRBV6-1 and TRBJ2-2; 7 nucleotides line up with TRBD1. The V and J ends lost 7 bases and 2 bases, in that order; junction bases with no gene match: 13. CDR3 length: 17 amino acids. CDR1 is MNHNS, CDR2 SASEGT, per germline. The CDR3 DNA sequence: TGTGCCAGCACCCCAGGACAGGTGATTTTTAACACCGGGGAGCTGTTTTTT. This translates into CASTPGQVIFNTGELFF.

This clonotype was found a few times. The V call is TRBV3-1, the J call TRBJ2-5; D might be TRBD1 or TRBD2, each matching 5 bases. The V and J ends lost 4 bases and 4 bases respectively, with 16 bases between them. The germline CDR1 and CDR2 sequences are LGHDT and YNNKEL (reference sequence). This CDR3 region has 15 residues. CDR3 loop: CASSPIREGPETQYF. DNA of the CDR3: TGTGCCAGCAGCCCCATCCGTGAGGGACCAGAGACCCAGTACTTC.

The rearrangement uses TRBV5-1 and TRBJ2-5; 7 bases map to TRBD2. This CDR3 region has 16 residues. CDR1 and CDR2 from the germline V gene are SGHRS and YFSETQ. J gave up 4 bases and V 0 bases, and 9 bases lay outside the gene matches. This chain's CDR3 is CASSLVGGSIRETQYF. The CDR3 coding sequence is TGCGCCAGCAGCTTGGTGGGGGGGAGTATTCGAGAGACCCAGTACTTC.

The chain employs TRBV6-6 and TRBJ1-1, with D unclear. V was shortened by 2 bases and J by 1 base, with 8 bases between the two germline ends. Germline CDR1 MNHNY, CDR2 SVGAGI (reference sequence). There are 14 residues in the CDR3. The CDR3: CASSYEEGNTEAFF. The CDR3 bases are TGTGCCAGCAGTTACGAAGAGGGGAACACTGAAGCTTTCTTT.

The chain is built from TRBV27 and TRBJ2-5, with D tentatively TRBD1 or TRBD2 (5 bases each). Germline lookup yields CDR1 MNHEY and CDR2 SMNVEV (reference sequence). CDR3 length equals 15 residues. Trimming took 1 base from V and 3 from J, leaving 12 bases between them. CDR3 sequence: CASSLWGTTEETQYF. The CDR3 nucleotides are TGTGCCAGCAGTTTATGGGGGACGACGGAAGAGACCCAGTACTTC.

The chain is built from TRBV7-6 and TRBJ1-4; 10 bases are a match to TRBD1. From germline, CDR1 is SGHVS and CDR2 FNYEAQ. Trimming at V came to 7 bases and at J to 7 bases, leaving 6 bases not matched to a gene. The CDR3 length is 14 residues. The CDR3 DNA reads as TGTGCCAGCACCGAGCGGACAGGGGGTGAAAAACTGTTTTTT. Amino acid sequence: CASTERTGGEKLFF.

The rearrangement uses TRBV3-1 and TRBJ1-1; 12 nucleotides align to TRBD1. Germline-derived CDR1 and CDR2 are LGHDT and YNNKEL (reference sequence). With 1 base clipped from V and 10 bases from J, the junction kept 10 bases outside the gene matches. The CDR3 has 16 residues. This CDR3 is CASSQVRDRGLGGAFF. The CDR3 DNA follows: TGTGCCAGCAGCCAAGTCCGGGACAGGGGGCTCGGGGGAGCTTTCTTT.

This sequence joins TRBV10-1 and TRBJ1-1; D call uncertain. CDR3 size: 14 residues. V lost 5 bases and J lost 1, with 11 bases in between. Germline V lookup: CDR1 WNHNN, CDR2 SYGVQD (reference sequence). The CDR3: CASSSGSWNTEAFF. The CDR3 nucleotides read TGCGCCAGCAGTTCAGGTTCTTGGAACACTGAAGCTTTCTTT.